The TCR beta chain described here comes from a study of blood T cells in healthy people across ages. Study background: Using template switching, researchers captured about one barcoded beta molecule for each two T cells. Study-level points and caveats: Unsorted PBMC material precluded a definitive naive versus antigen-experienced comparison.

Sample-barcoded 5' priming and a J-beta primer mix drove a second PCR of about 7 to 12 cycles. TCRdb reprocessed the 5' RACE reads via MiXCR and lists one record per CDR3 protein. Found here are some 1,800,000 distinct CDR3 sequences, 30% to 40% of them singletons; the top ten hold under 25%. A word on this clonotype: The antigen remains undetermined.

Material for sequencing was blood. This TCR derives from a human donor in good health.

CDR3 bases: TGTGCCATCAGTGAGAGGCAGGTCGGTAAGGAGCAGTACTTC. Residues: CAISERQVGKEQYF. The chain has TRBV10-3 and TRBJ2-7; no definite D call. The CDR3 has 14 residues. From germline, CDR1 is ENHRY and CDR2 SYGVKD. Trimming took 2 bases from V and 7 from J, leaving 15 bases between them.